This TCR beta chain is drawn from a study of blood T cells in healthy people across ages (dated by TCRdb to about 2015). For the study in its entirety: Template switching captured roughly one uniquely barcoded TCR beta cDNA molecule per two T cells in model experiments. The donors were split into four age groups: young (average roughly 15 years), middle-aged (around 37), aged (approximately 60) and long-lived (more than 80). Age-related changes in TCR beta repertoire diversity were measured in the study by deep sequencing normalized with unique cDNA molecular identifiers. Two additional independent replicas of 1 million unique cDNA reads from the same blood draw were analyzed for two donors (one aged 18 to 30 and one aged 80 or older). To avoid experimental bias, donors of different ages were distributed randomly across sequencing lanes. Overall results and qualifications from the work: Total diversity estimates from one million sequenced T cells were considered lower bounds and underestimates. The CMV infection status of donors was not known, potentially confounding age-related changes in expanded clonotypes. Observed TCR beta diversity per million T cells fell roughly linearly with age, and a significant reduction was already apparent by age around 39. The long-lived group showed more naive CD4+ T cells, fewer expanded clones and increased TCR diversity than the aged group, suggesting age selection. A strong correlation was found between observed TCR beta diversity and the percentage of naive T cells measured by flow cytometry. Because profiling used bulk unsorted PBMCs, naive and antigen-experienced compartments could not be compared conclusively.

In the germline V gene, CDR1 corresponds to SQVTM and CDR2 to ANQGSEA. V loses 3 bases, J loses 3 bases, and the germline ends lie 11 bases apart. Measured from the cysteine to the phenylalanine, the CDR3 is 13 residues long. Just the 39-base CDR3 DNA is kept, in frame starting at base 1. Library method: 5' RACE. The instrument given in TCRdb is Illumina HiSeq 2500. The second PCR ran for roughly 7 to 12 cycles and used a J-beta primer mix along with a sample-barcoded 5' primer. A unique molecular identifier was introduced onto each TCR beta cDNA molecule by a template-switch 5' adaptor carrying 12 random nucleotides. Each sample yielded at least 2.5 million CDR3-containing paired-end reads. First-strand cDNA synthesis was performed from all RNA using the Mint cDNA synthesis kit, with priming by a TRBC-specific oligonucleotide. All cDNA was treated with uracil-DNA glycosylase and then went through a first 18-cycle PCR with the universal primers M1SS and BC2_uni_R. In the original analysis: For normalization, 1 million high-quality reads, each with a distinct molecular identifier, were randomly selected from each sample. Reads sharing molecular identifiers were discarded rather than binned into consensus sequences. MiTCR, with a Q25 quality threshold and the strictest error-elimination algorithm, was used for CDR3 identification, clonotype clustering and error correction. A nonparametric unseen species model with Euler transformation was used to estimate lower-bound total TCR beta diversity. Starting from the raw public reads, TCRdb applied fastp trimming at Q25, assembled clones with MiXCR and retained in-frame beta chains. For every CDR3 protein sequence, its rows merge into one entry that carries the most common genes and DNA. TCRdb assigned the V and J calls; the authors' analysis was not used. For this sample there are approximately 800,000 distinct CDR3 sequences; 53% appear just once. The ten biggest clones cover about two fifths of the sample.

Donors were 40 or so systemically healthy Caucasian individuals from Russia aged roughly 6 to 95 years. Approximately 9.3 milliliters of peripheral blood were collected from each donor into EDTA-treated Vacutainer tubes. Ficoll-Paque density-gradient centrifugation was used to isolate PBMCs, with at least 7 million per sample. Trizol reagent was used to extract total RNA from the PBMCs, yielding at least 6 micrograms per sample. For every donor, flow cytometry on a PBMC aliquot measured the percentage of naive CD45RAhigh/CD27high T cells. Worth noting for this clonotype: Its antigen has not been determined. Per-base quality was not reported, and no clone a single base away is much larger than it.

Sequencing was done on a sample of blood. The chain is encoded by TRBV29-1 joined to TRBJ2-5; the D gene could be either TRBD1 or TRBD2, each agreeing at 6 bases. This TCR came from a man aged 80 or over in good health. The DNA is TGCAGCGTTGATACGGGGGCGGAAGAGACCCAGTACTTC. Translation gives CSVDTGAEETQYF.